The rows below give T cell receptor beta chains drawn from one sample of a study of cytomegalovirus exposure and HLA in healthy donors. The method was immunoSEQ multiplex PCR; TCRdb's version includes in-frame clones alone and lacks a portion of them. Of roughly 300,000 clones listed, about 90% are singletons. Material: PBMCs. The receptors shown here come from a woman in her thirties in good health and CMV-seropositive. Both conserved end residues are part of each CDR3. Each record gives: J gene, V gene, CDR3 protein.

>TRBJ1-6|TRBV7-9
CASSRDRGLGSPLHF
>TRBJ1-2|TRBV6-5
CASSYSVRGGYYGYTF
>TRBJ1-2|TRBV11-2
CASSLRREGYTF
>TRBJ1-1|TRBV6-5
CASSHGGGLVEAFF
>TRBJ2-5|TRBV4-1
CASSQGLGGAQETQYF
>TRBJ2-1|TRBV5-6
CASSLGQVSYNEQFF
>TRBJ1-6|TRBV7-9
CASSLPLRVRPSPLHF
>TRBJ1-3|TRBV5-1
CASSLGQGPIYF
>TRBJ2-6|TRBV30
CAWSVRLRDSTRSGANVLTF
>TRBJ2-3|TRBV6-4
CASSDSGTSADTQYF
>TRBJ2-3|TRBV28
CATWTGADTQYF
>TRBJ2-7|TRBV7-9
CASSPGAFYEQYF
>TRBJ2-1|TRBV19
CASSIGFTSRLEQFF
>TRBJ1-3|TRBV29-1
CSVERLAGNRSDSGNTIYF
>TRBJ2-1|TRBV7-2
CASSNRGGNEQFF